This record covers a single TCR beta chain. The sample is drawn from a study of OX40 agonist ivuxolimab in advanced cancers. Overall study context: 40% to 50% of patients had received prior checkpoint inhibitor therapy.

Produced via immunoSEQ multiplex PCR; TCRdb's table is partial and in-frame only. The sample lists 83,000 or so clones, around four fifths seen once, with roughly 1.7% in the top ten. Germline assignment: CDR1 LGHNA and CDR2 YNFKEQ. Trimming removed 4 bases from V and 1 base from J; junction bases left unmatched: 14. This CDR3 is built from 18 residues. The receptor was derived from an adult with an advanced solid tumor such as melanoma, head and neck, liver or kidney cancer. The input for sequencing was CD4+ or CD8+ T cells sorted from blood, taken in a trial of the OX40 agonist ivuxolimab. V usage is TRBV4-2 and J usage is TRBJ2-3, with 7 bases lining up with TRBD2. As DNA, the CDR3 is TGTGCCAGCAGCCTTCCATCCGGGCCGGGGGGACGCACAGATACGCAGTATTTT. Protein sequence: CASSLPSGPGGRTDTQYF.